A single sample gave rise to the 2 T cell receptor beta chains below, sequenced in a study of T cell responses to AZD1222 COVID-19 vaccine. Profiled with immunoSEQ multiplex PCR; TCRdb holds only in-frame clones, not every one. In the table there are under 150,000 clones, over 75% of which are singletons. The sequencing used peripheral blood, collected on day 0 of MenACWY control vaccination. These receptors all stem from an adult in good health.

The chain employs TRBV3-1 (or the pseudogene TRBV3-2) and TRBJ1-5; D uncertain. The CDR3 runs to 14 residues. V lost 0 bases to trimming and J lost 0 bases, with 3 bases between them. In germline, CDR1 is LGHDT, CDR2 YNNKEL (reference sequence). CDR3 in amino acids: CASSQDSSNQPQHF. CDR3 sequence (DNA): TGTGCCAGCAGCCAAGACAGTAGCAATCAGCCCCAGCATTTT.

The chain couples TRBV9 to TRBJ2-7; no firm D call. V lost 3 bases and J 4 bases, leaving 5 bases between the germline ends. Per the germline V gene, CDR1 is SGDLS and CDR2 is YYNGEE. This CDR3 is 11 amino acids long. This chain's CDR3 is CASSEGYEQYF. DNA for the CDR3: TGTGCCAGCAGCGAGGGTTACGAGCAGTACTTC. Full variable domain (rest looked up from reference TRBV9 and TRBJ2-7): DSGVTQTPKHLITATGQRVTLRCSPRSGDLSVYWYQQSLDQGLQFLIQYYNGEERAKGNILERFSAQQFPDLHSELNLSSLELGDSALYFCASSEGYEQYFGPGTRLTVT.